What follows describes a single TCR beta chain. Its matching antigen is unknown. This sample was included in a study of cytomegalovirus exposure and HLA in healthy donors. On the study more broadly: Inside one of the first data releases sat about 85 million unique TCRs taken from HLA-typed donors.

The PCR used 60 Vbeta and 13 Jbeta primers. The table came from immunoSEQ multiplex PCR; TCRdb's copy has only in-frame clones and leaves some out. The sample lists about 190,000 clones; over 70% were seen once. The CDR3 has 11 amino acids. Germline-derived CDR1 and CDR2 are DFQATT and SNEGSKA (reference sequence). Likely unrecorded immune exposures existed in these nominally healthy donors. Findings and caveats of the study: In a later analysis, at a false discovery rate of 0.05, 15,000 to 20,000 TCR beta sequences matched HLA alleles. As immune exposure information, only CMV serostatus was available.

The specimen sequenced was PBMCs. The clonotype was recovered from a woman in her twenties or thirties in good health and CMV-seropositive. The V and J genes are TRBV20-1 and TRBJ2-5; 8 bases agree with TRBD2. The chain's CDR3 is CSFGGVGTQYF. The CDR3 DNA reads TGCAGCTTCGGGGGGGTAGGGACCCAGTACTTC.